This T cell receptor beta chain was captured in a study of cytomegalovirus exposure and HLA in healthy donors. Across the whole study: Clustering assigned about 80% of the approximately 400 genotyped donors to the Caucasian-associated ancestry cluster. Points from the study as a whole: There were several of the most significant clusters that appeared linked to common viral pathogens in a later analysis. As a later analysis revealed, most CMV-associated TCR beta chains appeared HLA-restricted. An observed cluster of highly shared sequence variants was recorded as a likely sequencing artifact.

V was pared by 3 bases and J by 3 bases, with 7 bases of the junction left unmatched. There are 15 residues in the CDR3. In germline, CDR1 is KGHSH, CDR2 LQKENI. Concerning this clone: As yet, its antigen is unknown.

13 Jbeta primers and 60 Vbeta primers were used for the PCR. Produced via immunoSEQ multiplex PCR; TCRdb's table is partial and in-frame only. The sample gives over 150,000 clones, about 88% of which show up once; just over 2.5% is in the top ten. Sequenced sample: PBMCs. The V gene is TRBV18, the J gene TRBJ2-7; 8 nucleotides match TRBD2. The sequence derives from a young man in good health and CMV-seropositive. CDR3 in amino acids: CASSPVAGGGYEQYV. The CDR3 coding sequence is TGTGCCAGCTCACCGGTCGCGGGAGGAGGCTACGAGCAGTACGTC.